This is a list of T cell receptor beta chains from one sample in a study of cytomegalovirus exposure and HLA in healthy donors. Profiling relied on immunoSEQ multiplex PCR, and the TCRdb table lists in-frame clones only, not all of them. The sample consists of about 270,000 clones, around 66% of them appearing once. The material sequenced was PBMCs. Source of these receptors: a female donor in good health and CMV-seronegative. CDR3s include the opening cysteine and the closing phenylalanine or tryptophan. The D gene is left open where the match is weak. Only part of the rows carry a size: once, few, many, or a class if the clone is expanded.

TRBD2	NA	TRBV11-3	TRBJ2-3	CASSLDSGRMSTQYF	TGTGCCAGCAGCTTAGACAGCGGGAGGATGAGTACGCAGTATTTT
NA	few	TRBV19	TRBJ1-1	CASSITGFSNTEAFF	TGTGCCAGTAGTATAACGGGTTTTTCGAACACTGAAGCTTTCTTT
NA	NA	TRBV4-1	TRBJ2-5	CASSQGAYQETQYF	TGCGCCAGCAGCCAGGGGGCCTACCAAGAGACCCAGTACTTC
TRBD1	NA	TRBV4-1	TRBJ1-2	CASSQMGGQGKNLNGYTF	TGCGCCAGCAGCCAAATGGGTGGACAGGGGAAGAATCTAAATGGCTACACCTTC
NA	NA	TRBV7-2	TRBJ1-1	CASSLVPGMNTEAFF	TGTGCCAGCAGCTTAGTTCCAGGCATGAACACTGAAGCTTTCTTT
NA	NA	TRBV14	TRBJ1-4	CASSHASPGTNEKLFF	TGTGCCAGCAGCCACGCAAGTCCGGGGACAAATGAAAAACTGTTTTTT
NA	NA	TRBV7-8	TRBJ1-2	CASFSGRSGYTF	TGTGCCAGTTTTTCAGGGAGGAGCGGCTACACCTTC
TRBD1	NA	TRBV27	TRBJ1-2	CATLPRTGLNYGYTF	TGTGCCACCCTCCCTCGGACAGGGCTTAACTATGGCTACACCTTC
TRBD1	NA	TRBV27	TRBJ1-2	CASSRTGNYGYTF	TGTGCCAGCAGTAGGACAGGAAACTATGGCTACACCTTC
NA	NA	TRBV30	TRBJ1-1	CAWSGKTVMNTEAFF	TGTGCCTGGAGTGGAAAGACAGTCATGAACACTGAAGCTTTCTTT
TRBD2	NA	TRBV7-3	TRBJ2-3	CASSSTSGRLGTQYF	TGTGCCAGCAGCTCGACTAGCGGGAGGTTGGGTACGCAGTATTTT
TRBD1	NA	TRBV6-5	TRBJ1-1	CVSTGGPSTEAFF	TGTGTCAGTACAGGGGGCCCCAGCACTGAAGCTTTCTTT
NA	NA	TRBV5-1	TRBJ2-2	CASSLDIRGAAGELFF	TGCGCCAGCAGCTTGGATATTCGGGGGGCGGCCGGGGAGCTGTTTTTT
NA	NA	TRBV13	TRBJ2-7	CASSLGYSYEQYF	TGTGCCAGCAGCTTAGGGTACTCCTACGAGCAGTACTTC
NA	NA	TRBV7-6	TRBJ2-1	CASSLRPSSRFYNEQFF	TGTGCCAGCAGCCTACGTCCTTCTAGCCGCTTCTACAATGAGCAGTTCTTC
NA	NA	TRBV7-2	TRBJ2-7	CASSPDGAGAYEQYF	TGTGCCAGCAGCCCGGACGGGGCAGGGGCCTACGAGCAGTACTTC
NA	NA	TRBV15	TRBJ2-7	CATSGPTRGGPYEQYF	TGTGCCACCAGCGGACCTACTAGGGGGGGACCCTACGAGCAGTACTTC
NA	NA	TRBV9	TRBJ1-3	CASSYGGGNTIYF	TGTGCCAGCAGCTATGGGGGGGGAAACACCATATATTTT
TRBD2	NA	TRBV13	TRBJ2-1	CASSLGLAGLYNEQFF	TGTGCCAGCAGCTTAGGCCTAGCGGGACTTTACAATGAGCAGTTCTTC